Below, 13 T cell receptor beta chains from the same sample are listed, as sequenced in a study of identical twins. TCRdb passed the 5' RACE reads through MiXCR, listing each CDR3 protein once. This table has about 810,000 distinct CDR3 sequences, 9% to 15% appearing once. The sample was also reused in another study, on yellow fever vaccine responses in identical twins.

Input material: PBMCs. The receptors come from a woman younger than 35 in good health.

The chain employs TRBV20-1 and TRBJ1-2; the match to TRBD1 covers 8 bases. With 0 bases clipped from V and 0 bases from J, the junction kept 21 bases outside the gene matches. This CDR3 comprises 21 residues. Germline V gene data show CDR1 as DFQATT and CDR2 as SNEGSKA (reference sequence). The chain's CDR3 is CSARDAPTGLTGVRANYGYTF. CDR3 bases: TGCAGTGCTAGAGATGCGCCTACCGGATTGACAGGGGTTAGGGCTAACTATGGCTACACCTTC.

The sample holds a few counts of this clonotype. The chain employs TRBV5-1 and TRBJ2-3; D is uncertain. The germline CDR1 and CDR2 sequences are SGHRS and YFSETQ. The CDR3 has 15 amino acids. Trimming pared 2 bases from V and 0 bases from J, leaving 10 bases between. Written as DNA, the CDR3 is TGCGCCAGCAGCTTAAACTGGGGAAGCACAGATACGCAGTATTTT. Translated, it gives CASSLNWGSTDTQYF.

CDR3 amino acids: CASSFLAGSSGANVLTF. CDR3 nucleotide sequence: TGTGCCAGCAGTTTCCTAGCGGGGAGCTCTGGGGCCAACGTCCTGACTTTC. The chain carries TRBV12-3 or TRBV12-4 and TRBJ2-6; TRBD2 matches 9 bases. V dropped 3 bases and J dropped 0; count of bases not matched to a gene: 3. The CDR3 runs 17 residues.

This clonotype was seen repeatedly, ten times or more. V usage is TRBV10-3 and J usage is TRBJ1-1; D is undetermined. Trimming took 7 bases from V and 0 from J, leaving 12 bases between them. The germline V gene has CDR1 ENHRY and CDR2 SYGVKD. The CDR3 runs 14 residues. Here the CDR3 DNA reads TGTGCCATCAACGGAGATACCATGAACACTGAAGCTTTCTTT. Protein: CAINGDTMNTEAFF.

The CDR3 sequence: CSATKDYLYEQYV. The DNA for the CDR3 is TGCAGTGCCACCAAGGACTACCTATACGAGCAGTACGTC. This rearrangement joins TRBV20-1 to TRBJ2-7; maybe TRBD2 (6 bases). The CDR3 has 13 residues. CDR1 DFQATT and CDR2 SNEGSKA come from the germline V gene (reference sequence). Trimming removed 6 bases at V and 4 bases at J, with 16 bases between.

This sequence joins TRBV7-9 and TRBJ2-3, with TRBD2 as a possible D gene (5 bases). The germline gives CDR1 SEHNR, CDR2 FQNEAQ (reference sequence). This CDR3 is 15 amino acids long. V lost 5 bases and J lost 4, with 16 bases in between. In DNA form, the CDR3 reads TGTGCCAGCAGCCCCTGGACTGGCCGGGCAGATACGCAGTATTTT. Translated: CASSPWTGRADTQYF.

Many counts were recorded for this clonotype. V gene TRBV7-7 combines with J gene TRBJ2-2; 12 bases agree with TRBD1. V was pared by 5 bases and J by 3 bases, with 4 bases of the junction left unmatched. This CDR3 comprises 16 residues. Looked up from germline, CDR1 is SSHAT and CDR2 is FNYEAQ (reference sequence). The CDR3 nucleotides are TGTGCCAGCAGCCCGGGGACAGGGGGCTACACCGGGGAGCTGTTTTTT. The encoded protein is CASSPGTGGYTGELFF.

The table lists this clonotype with many counts. The chain joins TRBV7-9 to TRBJ1-2, with TRBD1 identical over 7 bases. This CDR3 has 16 residues. Germline CDR1 reads SEHNR; CDR2 reads FQNEAQ (reference sequence). V shed 2 bases and J 3 bases; nucleotides not matched to a gene: 9. CDR3 amino acids: CASSLRLGQDHYGYTF. The DNA for the CDR3 is TGTGCCAGCAGCTTACGCCTAGGACAGGACCACTATGGCTACACCTTC.

The V and J genes are TRBV6-1 and TRBJ2-3; no clear D. The CDR3 loop spans 15 amino acids. From germline, CDR1 is MNHNS and CDR2 SASEGT. The V end lost 7 bases, the J end lost 2 bases, and 16 bases lay between the germline ends. This CDR3 is CASTKRAKATDTQYF. As DNA, the CDR3 is TGTGCCAGCACCAAGAGAGCGAAGGCCACAGATACGCAGTATTTT.

This clonotype came up a few times. The chain uses TRBV13 and TRBJ2-1, with D maybe TRBD1 (8 bases). This CDR3 has 16 amino acids. Trimming left V 8 bases short and J 4 bases short, with 21 bases between. Germline V lookup: CDR1 PRHDT, CDR2 FYEKMQ (reference sequence). CDR3 residues: CASSSAGDRIYNEQFF. The CDR3 region has the DNA TGTGCCAGCTCCTCGGCGGGGGACAGGATTTACAATGAGCAGTTCTTC.

There are many counts of this clonotype. V and J are TRBV20-1 and TRBJ2-3, with 7 bases that match TRBD1. The germline CDR1 and CDR2 sequences are DFQATT and SNEGSKA (reference sequence). CDR3 size: 13 residues. V dropped 5 bases and J dropped 1; count of bases not matched to a gene: 3. CDR3 in DNA: TGCAGTGCTTACGACAGGGGCACAGATACGCAGTATTTT. Translation: CSAYDRGTDTQYF.

This clonotype was detected a few times. The J gene is TRBJ2-1, the V gene TRBV3-1, with D possibly being TRBD2 (5 bases). Germline loops: CDR1 LGHDT, CDR2 YNNKEL (reference sequence). The CDR3 is made up of 16 amino acids. V was shortened by 1 base and J by 3 bases, with 13 bases between the two germline ends. The CDR3 DNA reads as TGTGCCAGCAGCCAAGGAGGGCTAGAGGGCTACAATGAGCAGTTCTTC. Protein: CASSQGGLEGYNEQFF.

This clonotype was detected only a few times. The chain carries TRBV6-2 or TRBV6-3 and TRBJ1-2; a possible D gene is TRBD1 (5 bases). Germline CDR1 and CDR2: MNHEY and SVGEGT. There are 14 residues in the CDR3. The ends were cut back, 6 bases at V and 0 bases at J, with 11 bases in the middle. Written as DNA, the CDR3 is TGTGCCAGCAGCTCCGCGGGGGCTAACTATGGCTACACCTTC. Protein product: CASSSAGANYGYTF.